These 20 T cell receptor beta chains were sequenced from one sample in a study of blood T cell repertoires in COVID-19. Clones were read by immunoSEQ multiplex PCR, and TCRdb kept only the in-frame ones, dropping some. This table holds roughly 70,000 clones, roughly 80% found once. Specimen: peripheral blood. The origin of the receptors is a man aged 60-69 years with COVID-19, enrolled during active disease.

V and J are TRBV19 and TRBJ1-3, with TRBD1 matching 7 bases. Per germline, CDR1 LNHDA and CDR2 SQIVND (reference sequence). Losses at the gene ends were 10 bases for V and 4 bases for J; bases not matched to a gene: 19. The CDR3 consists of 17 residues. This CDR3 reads CATGGATRDRGGNTIYF. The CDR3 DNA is TGTGCCACCGGGGGTGCCACCAGGGACAGAGGGGGAAACACCATATATTTT.

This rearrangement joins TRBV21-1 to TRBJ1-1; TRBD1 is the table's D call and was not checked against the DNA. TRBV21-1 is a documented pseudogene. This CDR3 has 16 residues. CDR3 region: CASSNVAGPMNTEAFF. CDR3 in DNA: TGTGCCAGCAGCAACGTGGCAGGTCCTATGAACACTGAAGCTTTCTTT.

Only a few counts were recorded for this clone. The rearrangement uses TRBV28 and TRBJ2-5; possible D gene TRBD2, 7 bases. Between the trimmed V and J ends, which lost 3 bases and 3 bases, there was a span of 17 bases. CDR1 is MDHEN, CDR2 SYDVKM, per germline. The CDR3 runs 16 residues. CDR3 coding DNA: TGTGCCAGCAGTTTCCTCGGGGGGCGTCGGGAAGAGACCCAGTACTTC. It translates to CASSFLGGRREETQYF.

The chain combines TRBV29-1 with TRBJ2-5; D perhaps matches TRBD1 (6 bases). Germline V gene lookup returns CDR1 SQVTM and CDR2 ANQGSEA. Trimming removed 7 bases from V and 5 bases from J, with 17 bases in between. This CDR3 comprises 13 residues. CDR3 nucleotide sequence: TGCAGCGCCCGAAGGGGGATCGGGGAGACCCAGTACTTC. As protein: CSARRGIGETQYF.

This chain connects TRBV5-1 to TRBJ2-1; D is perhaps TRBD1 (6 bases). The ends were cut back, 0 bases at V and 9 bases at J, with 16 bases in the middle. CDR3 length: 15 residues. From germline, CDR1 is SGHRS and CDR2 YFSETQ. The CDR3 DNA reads TGCGCCAGCAGCTTGGGGCACAGGGTAAGGGGTGAGCAGTTCTTC. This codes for CASSLGHRVRGEQFF.

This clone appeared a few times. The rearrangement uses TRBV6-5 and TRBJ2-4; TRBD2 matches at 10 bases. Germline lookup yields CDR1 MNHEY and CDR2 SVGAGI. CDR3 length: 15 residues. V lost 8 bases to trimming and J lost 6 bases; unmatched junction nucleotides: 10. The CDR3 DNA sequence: TGTGCCAGCCTGAATAGCGGGGGGCAGGGAAACATTCAGTACTTC. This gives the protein CASLNSGGQGNIQYF.

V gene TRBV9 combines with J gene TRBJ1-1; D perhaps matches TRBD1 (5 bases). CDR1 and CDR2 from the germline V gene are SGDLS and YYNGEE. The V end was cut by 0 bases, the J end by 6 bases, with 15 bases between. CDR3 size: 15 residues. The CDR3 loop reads CASSVGKGPQPEAFF. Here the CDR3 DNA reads TGTGCCAGCAGCGTAGGAAAGGGGCCCCAACCTGAAGCTTTCTTT.

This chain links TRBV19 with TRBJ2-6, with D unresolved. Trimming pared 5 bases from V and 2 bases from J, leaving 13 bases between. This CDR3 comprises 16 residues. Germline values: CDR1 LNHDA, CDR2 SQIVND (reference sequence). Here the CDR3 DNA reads TGTGCCAGTAGTCCCCTGGTTTACACTGGGGCCAACGTCCTGACTTTC. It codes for CASSPLVYTGANVLTF.

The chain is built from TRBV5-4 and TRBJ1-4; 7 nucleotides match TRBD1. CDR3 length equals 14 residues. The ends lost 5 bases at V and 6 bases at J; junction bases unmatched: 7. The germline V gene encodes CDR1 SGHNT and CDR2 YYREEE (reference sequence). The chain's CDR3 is CASSPRQGDEKLFF. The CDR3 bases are TGTGCCAGCAGTCCCCGACAGGGCGATGAAAAACTGTTTTTT.

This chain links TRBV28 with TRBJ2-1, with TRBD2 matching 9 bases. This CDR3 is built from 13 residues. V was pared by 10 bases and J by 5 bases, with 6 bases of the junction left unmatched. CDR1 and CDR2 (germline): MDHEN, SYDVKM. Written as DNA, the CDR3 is TGTGCCATCCGTCCTAGCGGGGACAATGAGCAGTTCTTC. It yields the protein CAIRPSGDNEQFF.

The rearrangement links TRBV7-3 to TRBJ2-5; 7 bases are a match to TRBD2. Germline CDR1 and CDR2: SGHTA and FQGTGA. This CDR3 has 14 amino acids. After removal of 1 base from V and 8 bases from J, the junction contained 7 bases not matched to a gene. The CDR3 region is CASSLRLGEGTQYF. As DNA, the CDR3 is TGTGCCAGCAGCTTAAGATTGGGGGAGGGAACCCAGTACTTC.

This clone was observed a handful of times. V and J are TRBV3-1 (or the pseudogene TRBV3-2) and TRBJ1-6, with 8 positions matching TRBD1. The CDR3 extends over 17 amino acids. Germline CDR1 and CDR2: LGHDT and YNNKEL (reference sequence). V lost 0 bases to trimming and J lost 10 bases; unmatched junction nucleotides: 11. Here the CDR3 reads CASSQDGQGIGRSPLHF. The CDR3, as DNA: TGTGCCAGCAGCCAAGATGGACAGGGTATAGGGCGGTCACCCCTCCACTTT.

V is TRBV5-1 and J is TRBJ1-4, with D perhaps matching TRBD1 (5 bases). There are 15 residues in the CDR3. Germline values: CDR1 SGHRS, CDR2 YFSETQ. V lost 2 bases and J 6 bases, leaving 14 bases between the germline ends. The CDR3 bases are TGCGCCAGCAGCTTAACAGGCGTGGGTTATGAAAAACTGTTTTTT. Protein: CASSLTGVGYEKLFF.

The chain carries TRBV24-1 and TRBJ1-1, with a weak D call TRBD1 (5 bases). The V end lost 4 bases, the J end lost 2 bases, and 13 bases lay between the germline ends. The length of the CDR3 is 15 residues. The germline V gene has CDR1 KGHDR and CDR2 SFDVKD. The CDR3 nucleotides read TGTGCCACCAGTGACGACAGCCGAGGAAACACTGAAGCTTTCTTT. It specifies CATSDDSRGNTEAFF.

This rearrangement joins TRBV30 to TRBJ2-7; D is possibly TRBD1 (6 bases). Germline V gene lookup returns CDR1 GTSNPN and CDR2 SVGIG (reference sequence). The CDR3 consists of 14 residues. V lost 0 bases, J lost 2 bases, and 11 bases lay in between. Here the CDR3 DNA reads TGTGCCTGGAGTGTAAACAGGGTTACCTACGAGCAGTACTTC. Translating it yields CAWSVNRVTYEQYF.

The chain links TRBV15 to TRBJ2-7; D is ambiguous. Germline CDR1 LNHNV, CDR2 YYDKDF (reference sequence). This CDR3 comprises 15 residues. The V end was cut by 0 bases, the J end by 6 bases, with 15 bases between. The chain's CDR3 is CATSRDGQPGSEQYF. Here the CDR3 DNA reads TGTGCCACCAGCAGAGATGGGCAGCCAGGATCCGAGCAGTACTTC.

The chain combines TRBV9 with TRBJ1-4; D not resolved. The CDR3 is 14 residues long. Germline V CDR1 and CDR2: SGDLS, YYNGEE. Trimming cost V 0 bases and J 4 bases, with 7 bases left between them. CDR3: CASSVENSNEKLFF. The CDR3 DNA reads TGTGCCAGCAGCGTAGAAAACAGTAATGAAAAACTGTTTTTT.

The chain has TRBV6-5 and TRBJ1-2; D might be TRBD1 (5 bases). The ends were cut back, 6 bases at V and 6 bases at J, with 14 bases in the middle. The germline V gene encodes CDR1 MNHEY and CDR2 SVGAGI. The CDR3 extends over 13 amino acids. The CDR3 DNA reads TGTGCCAGCAGGCCCCCTGGGGGGGATGGCTACACCTTC. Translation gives CASRPPGGDGYTF.

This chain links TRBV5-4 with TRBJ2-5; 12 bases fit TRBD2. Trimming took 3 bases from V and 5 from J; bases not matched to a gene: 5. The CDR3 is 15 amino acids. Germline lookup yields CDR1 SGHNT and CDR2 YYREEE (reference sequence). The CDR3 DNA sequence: TGTGCCAGCAGCTCCCCTAGCGGGAGGGCCGAGACCCAGTACTTC. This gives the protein CASSSPSGRAETQYF.

The CDR3 nucleotides read TGTGCCAGCAGCCCAGACAGCGACGAGCAGTACTTC. The encoded protein is CASSPDSDEQYF. J is TRBJ2-7 and V is TRBV11-3; a possible D gene is TRBD1 (5 bases). This CDR3 has 12 residues. V was cut by 5 bases and J by 5 bases, with 10 bases left in between. Germline CDR1 reads SGHNT; CDR2 reads YENEEA.